These T cell receptor beta chains were read from a single sample in a study of neoadjuvant anti-PD-1 for oral cavity cancer. The protocol was immunoSEQ multiplex PCR, while the TCRdb copy is restricted to in-frame clones and leaves out a portion. The data show 6,000 to 9,000 clones, with 67% seen just once and 2.5% to 4% held by the top ten. The sample here was PBMCs, taken after nivolumab (anti-PD-1) treatment. The receptors come from a person aged 35-80 years with oral cavity squamous cell carcinoma. CDR3s include the opening cysteine and the closing phenylalanine or tryptophan. The order of the fields is clone size, J gene, D gene, V gene, CDR3 protein, CDR3 DNA. D genes are given only for firm matches. A clone size is listed for some rows: how often the clone was seen (once, few, many), or a class if it is expanded.

.	TRBJ2-7	.	TRBV21-1	CASSKERPGWISKEGEQYF	TGTGCCAGCAGCAAAGAAAGGCCAGGGTGGATATCGAAAGAGGGCGAGCAGTACTTC
.	TRBJ1-3	.	TRBV29-1	CSVVKDWGRNTIYF	TGCAGCGTTGTAAAGGACTGGGGAAGAAACACCATATATTTT
.	TRBJ2-7	.	TRBV13	CASSFASGSEQYF	TGTGCCAGCAGCTTCGCCTCGGGGTCCGAGCAGTACTTC
.	TRBJ2-5	.	TRBV9	CASSVGRAQETQYF	TGTGCCAGCAGCGTAGGGAGGGCACAAGAGACCCAGTACTTC
.	TRBJ2-5	TRBD1	TRBV5-4	CASSLKQGARETQYF	TGTGCCAGCAGCTTAAAACAGGGGGCGAGAGAGACCCAGTACTTC
once	TRBJ2-5	TRBD1	TRBV5-1	CASSLGVRGETQYF	TGCGCCAGCAGCTTGGGCGTCAGGGGGGAGACCCAGTACTTC
.	TRBJ2-5	TRBD1	TRBV5-1	CASSLLTGGQETQYF	TGCGCCAGCAGCTTATTAACAGGGGGGCAAGAGACCCAGTACTTC
once	TRBJ1-5	.	TRBV27	CASSLQGLVSQPQHF	TGTGCCAGCAGTTTACAGGGTCTAGTCAGCCAGCCCCAGCATTTT
.	TRBJ2-7	TRBD1	TRBV10-2	CASSEREGQVYEQYF	TGCGCCAGCAGTGAAAGAGAGGGACAGGTCTACGAGCAGTACTTC
once	TRBJ2-1	TRBD1	TRBV6-6	CASTLRQGGQFF	TGTGCCAGCACCTTACGACAGGGTGGGCAGTTCTTC
.	TRBJ1-1	.	TRBV7-9	CASSLLGGVSNTEAFF	TGTGCCAGCAGCTTACTAGGGGGGGTGTCGAACACTGAAGCTTTCTTT
few	TRBJ1-2	.	TRBV27	CASSLSAGRWDGYTF	TGTGCCAGCAGTTTATCGGCAGGGAGGTGGGATGGCTACACCTTC
once	TRBJ1-2	.	TRBV28	CASSFPSRGLGGYTF	TGTGCCAGCAGTTTCCCATCACGGGGGCTCGGCGGCTACACCTTC
few	TRBJ2-3	.	TRBV6-1	CASSVQISTDTQYF	TGTGCCAGCAGTGTGCAAATTAGCACAGATACGCAGTATTTT
.	TRBJ1-2	TRBD1	TRBV29-1	CSVEGQGHGYTF	TGCAGCGTTGAAGGACAGGGTCATGGCTACACCTTC
.	TRBJ1-4	.	TRBV28	CASRGRDYMKRLFF	TGTGCCAGCAGGGGGAGGGACTATATGAAAAGGCTGTTTTTT
.	TRBJ2-1	.	TRBV6-4	CASSERGGAYNEQFF	TGTGCCAGCAGTGAAAGGGGGGGTGCGTACAATGAGCAGTTCTTC
once	TRBJ1-1	.	TRBV5-6	CASSVPGLSSTEAFF	TGTGCCAGCAGCGTCCCAGGGTTGAGTAGCACTGAAGCTTTCTTT
.	TRBJ1-1	TRBD1	TRBV11-2	CASSPLGGQLNTEAFF	TGTGCCAGCAGCCCTTTAGGGGGACAGTTGAACACTGAAGCTTTCTTT
.	TRBJ1-2	.	TRBV7-9	CASSVDRGYTF	TGTGCCAGCAGTGTCGACCGTGGCTACACCTTC
.	TRBJ2-5	.	TRBV2	CASTVQETQYF	TGTGCCAGCACCGTACAGGAGACCCAGTACTTC
.	TRBJ2-2	TRBD2	TRBV12-5	CASGYSGTSDPTGELFF	TGTGCTAGTGGTTACTCCGGGACTAGCGATCCGACCGGGGAGCTGTTTTTT
.	TRBJ2-3	.	TRBV7-2	CASSYAPPTDVTDTQYF	TGTGCCAGCAGCTACGCCCCTCCGACAGATGTCACAGATACGCAGTATTTT
once	TRBJ1-1	.	TRBV7-2	CASSLVPNTEAFF	TGTGCCAGCAGCTTAGTGCCGAACACTGAAGCTTTCTTT
.	TRBJ2-1	TRBD1	TRBV5-1	CASSLDPTGGRFSFF	TGCGCCAGCAGCTTGGACCCTACAGGGGGCCGTTTTTCGTTCTTC
.	TRBJ2-6	.	TRBV18	CASSPSLTGSGANVLTF	TGTGCCAGCTCACCAAGTCTAACTGGCTCTGGGGCCAACGTCCTGACTTTC
.	TRBJ2-7	.	TRBV4-2	CASSQDRGGHLSYEQYF	TGTGCCAGCAGCCAAGATAGGGGGGGGCACCTCTCCTACGAGCAGTACTTC
.	TRBJ2-1	.	TRBV7-3	CASSLNGEIHNEQFF	TGTGCCAGCAGCTTAAACGGGGAAATCCACAATGAGCAGTTCTTC
.	TRBJ1-5	TRBD1	TRBV6-6	CASRNRGDNQPQHF	TGTGCCAGCAGAAACAGGGGAGACAATCAGCCCCAGCATTTT